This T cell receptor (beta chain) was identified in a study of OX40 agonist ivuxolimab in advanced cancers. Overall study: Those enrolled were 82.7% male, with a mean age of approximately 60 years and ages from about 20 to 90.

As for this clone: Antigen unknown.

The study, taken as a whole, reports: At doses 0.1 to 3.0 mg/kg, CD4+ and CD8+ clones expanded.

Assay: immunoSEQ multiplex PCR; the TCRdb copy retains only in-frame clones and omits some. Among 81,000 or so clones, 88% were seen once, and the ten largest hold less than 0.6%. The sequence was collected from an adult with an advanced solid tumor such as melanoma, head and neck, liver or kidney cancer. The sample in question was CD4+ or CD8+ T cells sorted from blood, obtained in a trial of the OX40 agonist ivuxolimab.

CDR3 in amino acids: CASTDPGPSYEQYF. The CDR3 DNA is TGTGCCAGCACGGACCCAGGGCCGTCCTACGAGCAGTACTTC. The rearrangement uses TRBV6-1 and TRBJ2-7; a possible D gene is TRBD1 (5 bases). Germline CDR1 reads MNHNS; CDR2 reads SASEGT. The CDR3 sequence is 14 residues long. Trimming took off 7 bases at V and 1 base at J, with 14 bases between the two ends.